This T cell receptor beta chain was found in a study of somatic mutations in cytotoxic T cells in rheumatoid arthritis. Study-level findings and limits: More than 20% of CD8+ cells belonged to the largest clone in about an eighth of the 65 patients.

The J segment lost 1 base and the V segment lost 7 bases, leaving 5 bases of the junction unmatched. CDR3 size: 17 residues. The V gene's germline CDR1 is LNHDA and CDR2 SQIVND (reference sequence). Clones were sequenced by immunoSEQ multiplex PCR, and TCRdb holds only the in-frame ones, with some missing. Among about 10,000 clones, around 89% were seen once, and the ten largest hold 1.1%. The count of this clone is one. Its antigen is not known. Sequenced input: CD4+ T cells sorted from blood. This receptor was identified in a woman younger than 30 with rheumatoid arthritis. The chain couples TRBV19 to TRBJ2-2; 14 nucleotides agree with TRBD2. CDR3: CASTTSGGAWNTGELFF. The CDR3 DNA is TGTGCCAGTACGACTAGCGGGGGGGCCTGGAACACCGGGGAGCTGTTTTTT.